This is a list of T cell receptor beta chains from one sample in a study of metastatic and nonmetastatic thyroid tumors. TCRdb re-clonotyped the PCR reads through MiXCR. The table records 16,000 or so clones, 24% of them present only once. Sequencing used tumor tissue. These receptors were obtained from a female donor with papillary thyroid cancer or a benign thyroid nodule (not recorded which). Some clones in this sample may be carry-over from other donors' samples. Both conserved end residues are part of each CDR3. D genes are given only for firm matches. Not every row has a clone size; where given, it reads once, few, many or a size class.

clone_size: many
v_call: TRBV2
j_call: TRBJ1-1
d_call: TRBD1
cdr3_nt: TGTGCCACCCAAAGACAGGGGAACACTGAAGCTTTCTTT
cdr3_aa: CATQRQGNTEAFF

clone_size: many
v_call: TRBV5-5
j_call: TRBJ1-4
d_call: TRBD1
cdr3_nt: TGTGCCAGCAGCAGGCCGGGACAGGGGACAACTAATGAAAAACTGTTTTTT
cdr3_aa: CASSRPGQGTTNEKLFF

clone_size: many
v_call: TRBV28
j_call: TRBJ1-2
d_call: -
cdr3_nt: TGTGCCAGCACGGCGGGTACCTATTATGGCTACACCTTC
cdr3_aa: CASTAGTYYGYTF

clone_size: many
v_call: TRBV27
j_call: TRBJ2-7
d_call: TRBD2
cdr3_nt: TGTGCCAGCAAACGTTCCGGGACTAGCCCTTACGAGCAGTACTTC
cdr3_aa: CASKRSGTSPYEQYF

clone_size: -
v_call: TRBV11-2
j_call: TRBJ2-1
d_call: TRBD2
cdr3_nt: TGTGCCAGCACCGTCGGGAGGAGGTACAATGAGCAGTTCTTC
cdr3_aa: CASTVGRRYNEQFF

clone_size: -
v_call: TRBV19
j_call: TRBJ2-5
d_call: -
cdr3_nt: TGTGCCAGTAGTACTGCGGAGACCCAGTACTTC
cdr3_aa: CASSTAETQYF

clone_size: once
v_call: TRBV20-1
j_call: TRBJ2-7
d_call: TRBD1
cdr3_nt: TGCAGTGCTAGTGGGGACAGTTTGTCCTACGAGCAGTACTTC
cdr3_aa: CSASGDSLSYEQYF

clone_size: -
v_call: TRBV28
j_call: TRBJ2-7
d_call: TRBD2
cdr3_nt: TGTGCCAGCAGGGGGGGACTAGTGCGAGAGCAGTACTTC
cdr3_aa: CASRGGLVREQYF

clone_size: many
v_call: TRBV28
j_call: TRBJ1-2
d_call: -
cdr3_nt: TGTGCCAGCAGGCCCCAAGGCAGGGTATGGGGTGGCTACACCTTC
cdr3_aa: CASRPQGRVWGGYTF

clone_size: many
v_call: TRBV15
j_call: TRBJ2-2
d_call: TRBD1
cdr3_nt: TGTGCCACCAGCCACGCGGACAGGGCGGGTACCGGGGAGCTGTTTTTT
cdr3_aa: CATSHADRAGTGELFF

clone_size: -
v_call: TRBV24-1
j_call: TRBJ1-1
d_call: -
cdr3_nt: TGTGCCACCAGGAAGGGGAACACTGAAGCTTTCTTT
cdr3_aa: CATRKGNTEAFF

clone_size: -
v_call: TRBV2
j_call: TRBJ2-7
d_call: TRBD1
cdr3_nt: TGTGCCAGCAGAAGGCAGGGGGAATACGAGCAGTACTTC
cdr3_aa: CASRRQGEYEQYF

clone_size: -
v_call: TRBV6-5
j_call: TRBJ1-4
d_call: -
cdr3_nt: TGCCCCACTGTCAGTAGGAACGAAAAACTGTTTTTT
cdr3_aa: CPTVSRNEKLFF

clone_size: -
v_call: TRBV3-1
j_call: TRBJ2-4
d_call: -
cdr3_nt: TGTGCCAGCAGCCAAGGGGTTTTCGGAAACATTCAGTACTTC
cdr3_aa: CASSQGVFGNIQYF

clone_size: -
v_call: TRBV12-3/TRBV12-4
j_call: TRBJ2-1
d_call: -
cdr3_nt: TGTGCCAGCCTACCATGGTCGAACAATGAGCAGTTCTTC
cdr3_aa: CASLPWSNNEQFF

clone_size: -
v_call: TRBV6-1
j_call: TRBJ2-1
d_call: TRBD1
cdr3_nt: TGTGCCAGCAGTATCACAGGGGGCGCGGGGAATGAGCAGTTCTTC
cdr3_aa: CASSITGGAGNEQFF

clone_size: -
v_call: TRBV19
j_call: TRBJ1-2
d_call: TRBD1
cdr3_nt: TGTGCCAGTAGCTCTGGACAGGGGGCGCGTGGCTACACCTTC
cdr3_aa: CASSSGQGARGYTF

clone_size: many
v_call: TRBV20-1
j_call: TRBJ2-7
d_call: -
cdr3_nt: TGCAGTGCTAGAGATGGGTTTTCCTACGAGCAGTACTTC
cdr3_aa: CSARDGFSYEQYF

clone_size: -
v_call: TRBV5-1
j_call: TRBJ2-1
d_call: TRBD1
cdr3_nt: TGCGCCCGCAGCAATCAGGGGGTCCTTTCCAATGAGCAGTTCTTC
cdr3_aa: CARSNQGVLSNEQFF

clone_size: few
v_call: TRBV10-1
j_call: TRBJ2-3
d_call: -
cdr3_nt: TGCGCCAGCAGTGTGAGGGACGGCACAGATACGCAGTATTTT
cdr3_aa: CASSVRDGTDTQYF

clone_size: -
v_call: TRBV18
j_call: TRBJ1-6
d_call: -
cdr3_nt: TGTGCCAGCTCACCAAAGATGGTGGTAGGAAATTCACCCCTCCACTTT
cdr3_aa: CASSPKMVVGNSPLHF

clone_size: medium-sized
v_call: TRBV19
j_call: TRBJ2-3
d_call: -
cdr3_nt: TGTGCCACCGCGACCCTTGATAGCACAGATACGCAGTATTTT
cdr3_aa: CATATLDSTDTQYF

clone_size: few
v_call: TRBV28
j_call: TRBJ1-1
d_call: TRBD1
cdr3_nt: TGTGCCAGCAGTACCCGGGACAGGGTGAGGGCTAACACTGAAGCTTTCTTT
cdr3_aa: CASSTRDRVRANTEAFF

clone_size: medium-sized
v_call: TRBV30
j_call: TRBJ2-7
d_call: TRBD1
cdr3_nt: TGTGCCTGGAGTGTGGCCGGGACAGCTTACGAGCAGTACTTC
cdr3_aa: CAWSVAGTAYEQYF

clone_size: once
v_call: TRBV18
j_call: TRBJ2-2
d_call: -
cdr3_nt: TGTGCCAGCTCACCAATTCTCAGAAGCGGCACCGGGGAGCTGTTTTTT
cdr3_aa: CASSPILRSGTGELFF

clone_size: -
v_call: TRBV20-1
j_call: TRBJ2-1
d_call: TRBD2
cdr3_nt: TGCAGTGCTAGAGATCTTCGAGCGGGGGGATCCGGTGAGCAGTTCTTC
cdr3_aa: CSARDLRAGGSGEQFF

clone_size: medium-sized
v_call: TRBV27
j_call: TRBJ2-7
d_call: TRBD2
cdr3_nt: TGTGCCAGCAGTACCGGGACTAAGTCCTACGAGCAGTACTTC
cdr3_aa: CASSTGTKSYEQYF

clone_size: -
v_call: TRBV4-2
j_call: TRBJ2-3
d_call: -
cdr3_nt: TGTGCCAGCAGCCTCGGACGGACAGATACGCAGTATTTT
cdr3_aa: CASSLGRTDTQYF

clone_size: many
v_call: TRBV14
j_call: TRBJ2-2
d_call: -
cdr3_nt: TGTGCCAGCAGCCTCCGACAGGGAGGAAACGGGGAGCTGTTTTTT
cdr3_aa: CASSLRQGGNGELFF

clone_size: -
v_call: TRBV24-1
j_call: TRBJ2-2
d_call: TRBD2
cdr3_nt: TGTGTCACCAGTGATATTGGGCGGGAGGCGCACACCGGGGAGCGGTTTTTT
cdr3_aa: CVTSDIGREAHTGERFF

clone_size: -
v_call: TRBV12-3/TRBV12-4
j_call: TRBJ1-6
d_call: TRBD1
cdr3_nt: TGTGCCAGCAGTTTTGGCTCAGGGGGCGTCCCCTATAATTCACCCCTCCACTTT
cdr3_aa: CASSFGSGGVPYNSPLHF

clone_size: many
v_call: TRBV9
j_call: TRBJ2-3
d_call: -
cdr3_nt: TGTGCCAGCAGCGAGTCGGGGGTGGCAGATACGCAGTATTTT
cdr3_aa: CASSESGVADTQYF

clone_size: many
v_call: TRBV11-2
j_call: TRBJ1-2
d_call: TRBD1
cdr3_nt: TGTGCCAGCAGCCTCCGGACAGGGGGCGCGGGTGGCTACACCTTC
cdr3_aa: CASSLRTGGAGGYTF

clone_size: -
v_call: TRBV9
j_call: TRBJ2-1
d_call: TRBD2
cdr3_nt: TGTGCCAGCAGCGTAGACTTGCGGGGGGGCTACAATGAGCAGTTCTTC
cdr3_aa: CASSVDLRGGYNEQFF

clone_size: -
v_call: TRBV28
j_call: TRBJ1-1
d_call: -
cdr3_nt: TGTGCCAGCAGAGACAGACTGAAAACTGAAGCTTTCTTT
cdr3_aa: CASRDRLKTEAFF

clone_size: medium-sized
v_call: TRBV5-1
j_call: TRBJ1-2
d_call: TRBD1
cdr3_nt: TGCGCCAGCAGCTTAGAGACAGGGTATAATGGCTACACCTTC
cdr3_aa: CASSLETGYNGYTF

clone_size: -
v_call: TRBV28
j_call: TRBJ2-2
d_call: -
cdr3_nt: TGTGCCAGCAGCACCACAGGGCCGGGCACCTGGGAGCTGTTTTTT
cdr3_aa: CASSTTGPGTWELFF

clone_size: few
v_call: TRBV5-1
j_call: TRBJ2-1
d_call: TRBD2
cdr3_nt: TGCGCCAGCAGCTCTGGACTAGCGCTAAGCAATGAGCAGTTCTTC
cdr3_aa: CASSSGLALSNEQFF

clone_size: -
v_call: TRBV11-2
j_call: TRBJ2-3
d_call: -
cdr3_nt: TGTGCCAGCAGCGTACGGGAGATGCGCACAGATACGCAGTATTTT
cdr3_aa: CASSVREMRTDTQYF

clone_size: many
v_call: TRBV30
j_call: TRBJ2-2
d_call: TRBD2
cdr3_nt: TGTGCCTGGACTAGCGGGAGGTTGGTCGCCGGGGAGCTGTTTTTT
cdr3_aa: CAWTSGRLVAGELFF

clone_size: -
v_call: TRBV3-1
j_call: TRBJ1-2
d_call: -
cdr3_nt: TGTGCCAGCAGCCAAGATCAGGGGCTCTATGGCTACACCTTC
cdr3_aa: CASSQDQGLYGYTF

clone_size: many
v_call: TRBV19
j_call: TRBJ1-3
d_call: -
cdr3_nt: TGTGCCAGTAGTCTGGAGGGAAACACCATATATTTT
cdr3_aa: CASSLEGNTIYF

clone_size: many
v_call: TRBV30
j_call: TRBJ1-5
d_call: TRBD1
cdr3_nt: TGTGCCTGGGGGCGACAGGGGAACCAGCCCCAGCATTTT
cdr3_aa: CAWGRQGNQPQHF

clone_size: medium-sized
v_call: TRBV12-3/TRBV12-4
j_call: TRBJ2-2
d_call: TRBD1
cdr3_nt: TGTGCCAGCAGGGGACAGGGCGGCGGGGAGCTGTTTTTT
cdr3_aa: CASRGQGGGELFF

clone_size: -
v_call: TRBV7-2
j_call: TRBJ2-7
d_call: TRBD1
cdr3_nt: TGTGCCAGCAGCTTGGGGACAGGATACGAGCAGTACTTC
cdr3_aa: CASSLGTGYEQYF

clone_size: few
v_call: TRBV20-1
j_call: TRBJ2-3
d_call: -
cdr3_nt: TGCAGTGCTCCTATAGCTGGAGGGCCCACAGATACGCAGTATTTT
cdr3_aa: CSAPIAGGPTDTQYF

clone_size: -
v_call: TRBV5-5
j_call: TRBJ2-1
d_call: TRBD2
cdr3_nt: TGTGCCAGCAGCTTGACTAGCGGGAGTTTCTATGAGCAGTTCTTC
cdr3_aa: CASSLTSGSFYEQFF

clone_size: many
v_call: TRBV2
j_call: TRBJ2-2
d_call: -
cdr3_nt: TGTGCCAGCAGTGCCGCCAGGGCAGGAAACACCGGGGAGCTGTTTTTT
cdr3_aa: CASSAARAGNTGELFF

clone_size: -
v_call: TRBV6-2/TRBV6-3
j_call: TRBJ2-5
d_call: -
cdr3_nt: TGTGCCAGCAGTCTCGTCGAAGAGACCCAGTACTTC
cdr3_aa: CASSLVEETQYF

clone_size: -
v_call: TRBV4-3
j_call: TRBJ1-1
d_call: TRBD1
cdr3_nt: TGCGCCAGCAGCGTTGACAGGGGGCGGGGCACTGAAGCTTTCTTT
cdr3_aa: CASSVDRGRGTEAFF

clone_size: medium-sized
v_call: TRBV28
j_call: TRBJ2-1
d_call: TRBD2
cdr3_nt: TGTGCCAGCAATAGACTAGCGGGATTGACAGGTGAGCAGTTCTTC
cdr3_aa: CASNRLAGLTGEQFF

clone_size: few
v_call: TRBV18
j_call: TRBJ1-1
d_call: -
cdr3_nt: TGTGCCAGCTCACAATCTAATGGGGTTGGCACTGAAGCTTTCTTT
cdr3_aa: CASSQSNGVGTEAFF

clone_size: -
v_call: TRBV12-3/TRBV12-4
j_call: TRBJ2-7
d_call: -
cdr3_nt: TGTGCCAGCAGTCTTTCGAGCCAAGACTACTACGAGCAGTACTTC
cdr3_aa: CASSLSSQDYYEQYF

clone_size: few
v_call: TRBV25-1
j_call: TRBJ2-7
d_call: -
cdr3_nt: TGTGCCAGCAGTGAACTAGCGACCGACTCCTACGAGCAGTACTTC
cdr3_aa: CASSELATDSYEQYF

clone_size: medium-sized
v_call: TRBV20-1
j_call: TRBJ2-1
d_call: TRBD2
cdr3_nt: TGCAGTGCTAGTGATTCTAGCGGGACCGGGGAAGAGCAGTTCTTC
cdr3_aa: CSASDSSGTGEEQFF

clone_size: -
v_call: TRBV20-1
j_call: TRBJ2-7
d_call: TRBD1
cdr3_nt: TGCAGTGCTAGAGCAACCGGGACAGGGCAATACGAGCAGTACTTC
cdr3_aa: CSARATGTGQYEQYF

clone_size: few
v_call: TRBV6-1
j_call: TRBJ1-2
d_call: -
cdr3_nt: TGTGCCAGCAACCATGACGGCTATGGCTACACCTTC
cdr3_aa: CASNHDGYGYTF

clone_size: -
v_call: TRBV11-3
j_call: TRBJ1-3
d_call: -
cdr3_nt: TGTGCCAGCAGCTTGATGACCAGCTCTGGAAACACCATATATTTT
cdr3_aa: CASSLMTSSGNTIYF

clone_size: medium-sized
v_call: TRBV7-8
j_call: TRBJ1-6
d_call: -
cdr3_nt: TGTGCCAGCAACCTGCGAGTCGACTATAATTCACCCCTCCACTTT
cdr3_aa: CASNLRVDYNSPLHF

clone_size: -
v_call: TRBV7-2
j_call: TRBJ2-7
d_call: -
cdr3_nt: TGTGCCAGCAGCCCGGACAGATACGAGCAGTACTTC
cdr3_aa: CASSPDRYEQYF